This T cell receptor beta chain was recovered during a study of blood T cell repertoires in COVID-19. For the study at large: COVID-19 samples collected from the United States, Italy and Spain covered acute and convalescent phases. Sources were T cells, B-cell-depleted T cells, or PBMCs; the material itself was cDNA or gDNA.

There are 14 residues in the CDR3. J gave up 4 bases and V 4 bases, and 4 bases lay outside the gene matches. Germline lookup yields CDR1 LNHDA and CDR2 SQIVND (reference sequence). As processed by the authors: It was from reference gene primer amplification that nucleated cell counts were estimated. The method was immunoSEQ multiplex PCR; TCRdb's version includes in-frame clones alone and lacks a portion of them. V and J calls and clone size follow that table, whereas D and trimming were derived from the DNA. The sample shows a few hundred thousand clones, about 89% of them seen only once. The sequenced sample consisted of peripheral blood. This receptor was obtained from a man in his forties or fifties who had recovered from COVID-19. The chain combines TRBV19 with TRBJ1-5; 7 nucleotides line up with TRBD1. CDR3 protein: CASSTRRGNQPQHF. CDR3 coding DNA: TGTGCCAGTAGTACACGCAGGGGGAATCAGCCCCAGCATTTT.